This T cell receptor beta chain was identified during a study of cytotoxic CD8 clonotypes in ibrutinib-treated CLL. For the study at large: Productive templates per sample averaged nearly 260,000; productive rearrangements, approximately 96,000.

Per germline, CDR1 SEHNR and CDR2 FQNEAQ (reference sequence). The V gene end was trimmed by 6 bases and the J gene end by 8 bases; junction bases not matched to a gene: 7. This CDR3 is built from 13 residues. Study findings and constraints: The study found clonality rose at ibrutinib response, then fell toward baseline at progression.

Assay: immunoSEQ multiplex PCR; the TCRdb copy retains only in-frame clones and omits some. The sample contains 60,000 to 65,000 clones, 57% of which appear only once. Note on this clone: Antigen: not known. The identical CDR3 is also encoded by other nucleotide sequences in the sample.

Sequenced material: PBMCs, taken after 12 months of ibrutinib treatment. The source of this sequence is a human donor with chronic lymphocytic leukemia. This chain joins TRBV7-9 and TRBJ2-1; 7 bases are a match to TRBD2. The CDR3 DNA is TGTGCCAGCAGTTTATCTAGCGGCTATGAGCAGTTCTTC. This codes for CASSLSSGYEQFF.